This T cell receptor beta chain was obtained from a study of blood T cell repertoires in COVID-19. Study-wide context: Donors in the United States, Italy and Spain gave samples during acute or convalescent COVID-19.

V lost 7 bases, J lost 0 bases, and 6 bases lay in between. The germline V gene encodes CDR1 SNHLY and CDR2 FYNNEI. This CDR3 spans 13 amino acids. Enrolled through a virtual design, the participants were between about 18 and 89 years of age and came from about two dozen US areas. Under the authors' procedure: From reference gene primer amplification, estimates of nucleated cell counts were derived. The assay was immunoSEQ multiplex PCR, and TCRdb's table has in-frame clones only and misses some. V, J and clone size were drawn from that table, and D and trimming were deduced from the DNA. The repertoire includes a few hundred thousand clones, nearly 90% of them detected once, and about 1.8% sits in the top ten.

The genes are TRBV2 and TRBJ1-4; D gene unclear. The sequenced material came from PBMCs or T cells enriched from blood (not recorded which). This receptor was identified in a woman younger than 45 who had recovered from COVID-19. The CDR3 DNA reads as TGTGCCAGCATGAGGCCAACTAATGAAAAACTGTTTTTT. Residues: CASMRPTNEKLFF.